This passage covers 26 T cell receptor beta chains from one sample sequenced in a study of T-cell memory formation after mild COVID-19. TCRdb analysed the 5' RACE reads with MiXCR anew, one entry per CDR3 protein. Of around 340,000 distinct CDR3 sequences in the sample, 15% were seen once. Sequenced material: PBMCs or a T cell subset sorted from them (not recorded which). Receptors were obtained from a man aged 18 to 30 who had mild COVID-19 (a few samples of this study predate the infection). Cell type and time point are not known.

This chain connects TRBV7-2 to TRBJ2-1; 7 bases match TRBD1. V shed 5 bases, J shed 6 bases, and the junction held 7 bases outside the gene matches. The CDR3 extends over 14 amino acids. Germline assignment: CDR1 SGHTA and CDR2 FQGNSA. The CDR3 spells CASSRSTGLNEQFF. The DNA for the CDR3 is TGTGCCAGCAGCCGTTCGACAGGGCTCAATGAGCAGTTCTTC.

Ten or more counts support this clonotype. This chain links TRBV5-1 with TRBJ2-1; D may match TRBD1 or TRBD2 (5 bases each). The CDR3 contains 13 residues. The germline V gene has CDR1 SGHRS and CDR2 YFSETQ. V dropped 3 bases and J dropped 5 bases, with 9 bases sitting between them. The DNA of the CDR3 is TGCGCCAGCAGCTCGGGACCAGACAATGAGCAGTTCTTC. Its translation: CASSSGPDNEQFF.

A few counts support this clonotype. The gene calls are TRBV2 and TRBJ1-6; D remains unclear. The V end lost 3 bases, the J end lost 4 bases, and 10 bases lay between the germline ends. CDR1 and CDR2 from the germline V gene are SNHLY and FYNNEI. The CDR3 runs to 15 residues. As DNA, the CDR3 is TGTGCCAGCAGTGATCATGGCGTTTATAATTCACCCCTCCACTTT. Amino acid sequence: CASSDHGVYNSPLHF.

This chain connects TRBV7-9 to TRBJ2-1; D remains unclear. Germline V gene data show CDR1 as SEHNR and CDR2 as FQNEAQ (reference sequence). The V gene lost 5 bases and the J gene lost 2 bases, with 10 bases spanning the gap. There are 14 residues in the CDR3. The CDR3 reads CASSPRLAYNEQFF. CDR3 nucleotides: TGTGCCAGCAGCCCCAGGCTGGCCTACAATGAGCAGTTCTTC.

This clonotype was seen more than once but under ten times. V gene TRBV12-3 or TRBV12-4 combines with J gene TRBJ1-4; weak D call: TRBD1 (6 bases). Trimming left V 1 base short and J 8 bases short, with 11 bases between. The CDR3 totals 14 residues. The chain's CDR3 is CASSLVGAGEKLFF. The CDR3 DNA is TGTGCCAGCAGTTTAGTGGGGGCAGGGGAAAAACTGTTTTTT.

This clonotype was seen at least ten times. The chain combines TRBV4-2 with TRBJ2-3, with D uncertain. This CDR3 is 17 amino acids long. Germline V CDR1 and CDR2: LGHNA, YNFKEQ. V was shortened by 0 bases and J by 11 bases, with 24 bases between the two germline ends. In nucleotides, the CDR3 is TGTGCCAGCAGCCAAGATTTACTAAACCCAATGGAAGTTAAGCAGTATTTT. Encoded protein: CASSQDLLNPMEVKQYF.

Only a few counts were recorded for this clonotype. The chain joins TRBV2 to TRBJ1-2; 9 nucleotides line up with TRBD1. This CDR3 comprises 17 residues. CDR1 SNHLY and CDR2 FYNNEI come from the germline V gene. V lost 0 bases to trimming and J lost 4 bases; unmatched junction nucleotides: 9. The CDR3 coding sequence is TGTGCCAGCAGTGAAGCGTACTACAGGGGGCGTCGCTATGGCTACACCTTC. It codes for CASSEAYYRGRRYGYTF.

The J gene is TRBJ1-1, the V gene TRBV7-3; D might be TRBD1 (5 bases). Germline lookup yields CDR1 SGHTA and CDR2 FQGTGA. The CDR3 covers 13 residues. V shed 2 bases and J shed 4 bases, with 8 bases lying between them. The CDR3 reads CASSLDSSTEAFF. In DNA form, the CDR3 reads TGTGCCAGCAGCTTAGACAGTAGCACTGAAGCTTTCTTT.

There are many counts of this clonotype. This chain connects TRBV9 to TRBJ2-1; D tentatively fits TRBD1 or TRBD2 (5 bases each). This CDR3 is 16 amino acids long. The germline V gene has CDR1 SGDLS and CDR2 YYNGEE. V lost 4 bases and J lost 7, with 21 bases in between. The CDR3 is CASSLRIEGWGNEQFF. CDR3 DNA sequence: TGTGCCAGCAGCTTAAGGATTGAGGGCTGGGGGAATGAGCAGTTCTTC.

This clonotype has only a few counts. The chain carries TRBV6-2 or TRBV6-3 and TRBJ2-4; no clear D. Per the germline V gene, CDR1 is MNHEY and CDR2 is SVGEGT. The CDR3 totals 14 residues. The germline V and J ends were trimmed by 4 bases and 0 bases, with 7 bases remaining between them. The CDR3 DNA reads as TGTGCCAGCAGTTCTCTGCTAGCCAAAAACATTCAGTACTTC. Translated, it gives CASSSLLAKNIQYF.

The DNA of the CDR3 is TGCGCCAGCAGCTTCAGACTAGCGGGGGCCGAGGGAGAGACCCAGTACTTC. It specifies CASSFRLAGAEGETQYF. This chain joins TRBV5-1 and TRBJ2-5; TRBD2 matches at 12 bases. CDR1 and CDR2 (germline): SGHRS, YFSETQ. CDR3 length: 17 amino acids. V was pared by 2 bases and J by 4 bases, with 9 bases of the junction left unmatched.

This clonotype was recorded a few times. The chain has TRBV2 and TRBJ2-3; D possibly corresponds to TRBD2 (7 bases). The length of the CDR3 is 14 residues. Germline-derived CDR1 and CDR2 are SNHLY and FYNNEI. The V end lost 3 bases, the J end lost 9 bases, and 16 bases lay between the germline ends. The CDR3, as DNA: TGTGCCAGCAGTGAGGTTACAGGCGGGGGCACGCAGTATTTT. Encoded protein: CASSEVTGGGTQYF.

This clonotype has just a few counts. The CDR3 reads CATSGTTGALNTGELFF. The CDR3 nucleotides read TGTGCCACCAGTGGTACGACAGGGGCCCTGAACACCGGGGAGCTGTTTTTT. This chain uses TRBV24-1 with TRBJ2-2; TRBD1 matches 8 bases. Trimming cost V 5 bases and J 1 base; bases outside gene matches: 8. CDR1 is KGHDR, CDR2 SFDVKD, per germline. The CDR3 loop spans 17 amino acids.

The J gene is TRBJ2-7, the V gene TRBV12-3 or TRBV12-4; possibly TRBD2 for D (5 bases). V was pared by 5 bases and J by 3 bases, with 11 bases between. The CDR3 is 13 residues long. The CDR3 loop is CASSRGVGYEQYV. In DNA form, the CDR3 reads TGTGCCAGCAGTCGGGGAGTCGGCTACGAGCAGTACGTC.

The J gene is TRBJ1-2, the V gene TRBV28; 7 bases match TRBD1. The V segment lost 6 bases and the J segment 12 bases; nucleotides outside the gene matches: 13. The CDR3 runs 13 residues. The germline V gene has CDR1 MDHEN and CDR2 SYDVKM. The chain's CDR3 is CASRKDRPRLDTF. The CDR3 DNA sequence: TGTGCCAGCAGGAAGGACAGGCCCCGACTTGACACCTTC.

This clonotype was observed a few times. This rearrangement joins TRBV29-1 to TRBJ1-2; tentative D call: TRBD1 (6 bases). The CDR3 is 13 amino acids. The ends were cut back, 4 bases at V and 8 bases at J, with 17 bases in the middle. The germline gives CDR1 SQVTM, CDR2 ANQGSEA. The CDR3 sequence is CSVGDIQGRGYTF. In DNA, the CDR3 is TGCAGCGTTGGGGACATCCAGGGTAGAGGCTACACCTTC.

The chain carries TRBV12-3 or TRBV12-4 and TRBJ1-5, with 12 bases fitting TRBD1. Trimming removed 3 bases from V and 6 bases from J; junction bases left unmatched: 6. The CDR3 is 16 residues long. The CDR3 nucleotides read TGTGCCAGCAGTTTGGGGACAGGGGGCTGGAGTCAGCCCCAGCATTTT. Protein product: CASSLGTGGWSQPQHF.

The chain combines TRBV7-9 with TRBJ1-2; no firm D call. Germline lookup yields CDR1 SEHNR and CDR2 FQNEAQ (reference sequence). V was shortened by 6 bases and J by 1 base, with 12 bases between the two germline ends. This CDR3 has 14 amino acids. The CDR3: CASSHLANNYGYTF. The CDR3 DNA follows: TGTGCCAGCAGTCACTTGGCTAATAACTATGGCTACACCTTC.

The V gene is TRBV27, the J gene TRBJ2-2, with D perhaps assigned TRBD1 or TRBD2 (7 bases each). Trimming removed 5 bases from V and 7 bases from J, with 11 bases in between. Germline V gene sequence: CDR1 MNHEY, CDR2 SMNVEV (reference sequence). The length of the CDR3 is 13 residues. This CDR3 is CASSQGGVGELFF. CDR3 in DNA: TGTGCCAGCAGTCAGGGGGGGGTCGGGGAGCTGTTTTTT.

The table lists this clonotype with a few counts. V is TRBV25-1 and J is TRBJ2-7; 14 nucleotides line up with TRBD2. V shed 2 bases and J 8 bases; nucleotides not matched to a gene: 14. This CDR3 has 18 residues. The germline gives CDR1 MGHDK, CDR2 SYGVNS. CDR3 sequence (DNA): TGTGCCAGCAGTGAACGGACTAGCGGGGGGTCCGACTCTACGAAGCAGTACTTC. Translated, it gives CASSERTSGGSDSTKQYF.

This clonotype came up many times. The chain employs TRBV6-2 or TRBV6-3 and TRBJ2-5; D perhaps matches TRBD2 (6 bases). The V gene lost 7 bases and the J gene lost 1 base, with 13 bases spanning the gap. Germline CDR1 MNHEY, CDR2 SVGEGT. The CDR3 loop spans 14 amino acids. CDR3 amino acids: CASTTGDGQETQYF. In DNA, the CDR3 is TGTGCCAGCACCACGGGGGACGGCCAAGAGACCCAGTACTTC.

This clonotype was seen a few times. CDR3 amino acids: CSVENRGHYNEQFF. Here the CDR3 DNA reads TGCAGCGTTGAAAACAGAGGTCACTACAATGAGCAGTTCTTC. The chain combines TRBV29-1 with TRBJ2-1, with D uncertain. Trimming took off 2 bases at V and 3 bases at J, with 11 bases between the two ends. This CDR3 has 14 residues. Germline V gives CDR1 SQVTM, CDR2 ANQGSEA.

The rearrangement links TRBV4-1 to TRBJ2-1; D is ambiguous. The V end was cut by 1 base, the J end by 5 bases, with 9 bases between. The length of the CDR3 is 14 residues. CDR1 MGHRA and CDR2 YSYEKL come from the germline V gene. The CDR3 reads CASSQVPLNNEQFF. The DNA for the CDR3 is TGCGCCAGCAGCCAAGTCCCTCTGAACAATGAGCAGTTCTTC.

V gene TRBV21-1 combines with J gene TRBJ2-2. TRBV21-1 is a pseudogene. The CDR3 sequence is 12 residues long. CDR3 protein: CARAKLHGELFF. CDR3 DNA sequence: TGTGCCAGGGCCAAGCTTCACGGGGAGCTGTTTTTT.

This sequence joins TRBV12-2 and TRBJ2-7; TRBD1 reflects the table's D call only, with no check against the DNA. TRBV12-2 is given as a pseudogene. The length of the CDR3 is 13 residues. DNA for the CDR3: TGTGCAAGTCGCCGACAGGGACGGCGCGAGCAGTACTTC. This sequence encodes CASRRQGRREQYF.

A few counts support this clonotype. The V call is TRBV6-2 or TRBV6-3, the J call TRBJ1-5, with D unresolved. With 2 bases removed from V and 12 bases from J, the gap between germline ends came to 17 bases. The CDR3 length is 14 residues. Germline V CDR1 and CDR2: MNHEY, SVGEGT. CDR3 nucleotides: TGTGCCAGCAGTTACACTACTCGATCGGTGGACCAGCATTTT. Translated, it gives CASSYTTRSVDQHF.